This entry is about one T cell receptor beta chain. What it recognizes is unknown. With survey level as its setting, the immunoSEQ assay was v3.0. Using immunoSEQ multiplex PCR, the repertoire was profiled, and TCRdb retains in-frame clones only, with some absent. The table records fewer than 35,000 clones, around 85% of them present only once. These data come from a study of long-term antiretroviral therapy in people with HIV. Overall study: The 2015 immediate-ART recommendation was preceded by the earliest samples by about a decade.

Study-level points and caveats: All time points showed a repertoire dominated by clones expanded before ART. Diversity rose after ART but stayed below transplant donor controls.

Per the germline V gene, CDR1 is SGHVS and CDR2 is FNYEAQ. This CDR3 contains 17 residues. With 1 base clipped from V and 2 bases from J, the junction kept 6 bases outside the gene matches. The J gene is TRBJ2-3, the V gene TRBV7-6, with 10 bases fitting TRBD2. This specimen was unsorted PBMCs, taken around 3.3 years after starting antiretroviral therapy. This clonotype was obtained from a man younger than 35 with HIV. CDR3 loop: CASSLGPGTSATDTQYF. The CDR3 nucleotides are TGTGCCAGCAGCTTAGGGCCCGGGACTAGCGCCACAGATACGCAGTATTTT.